This record covers a single TCR beta chain. This clonotype was recorded at least ten times. The target of this receptor is not known. Base qualities were left out, and no much larger clone turns up one base away. The data belong to a study of identical twins listed by TCRdb under 2016. With respect to the entire study: To test whether fetal clonotypes persist, the study used deep sequencing on TCR alpha and beta repertoires from monozygotic twins, unrelated adults of various ages, and cord blood. To rule out contamination, the twin experiments were replicated at different times with different library preparation protocols. The full study reports these points: Excess twin sharing in beta out-of-frame sequences was weaker because fewer shared sequences lowered the signal-to-noise ratio. Out-of-frame TCR alpha sequences shared between twins showed an excess of low generation-probability sequences compared with coincidental sharing between unrelated individuals. Because the same donors could not be followed over many years, conclusions were based on cross-sectional statistical analysis. In monozygotic twins, out-of-frame TCR alpha sharing was systematically underestimated by recombination models, although the models agreed with sharing between unrelated individuals. Invariant T cells such as MAIT and iNKT could partly confound zero-insertion analyses, although diverse VJ usage argued against such confounding for most clonotypes. Fewer insertions were carried by abundant cord blood beta clonotypes, a similar but weaker trend appeared in young adult naive repertoires, and no such trend appeared in memory repertoires.

Library prep was done by 5' RACE. For sequencing, an Illumina HiSeq 2000 was employed. Template switching introduced a universal primer binding site; the final cDNA contained a unique molecular identifier, enabling accurate counting of TCR cDNA molecules. Specific primers in the conserved constant-segment region were used to synthesize first-strand cDNA for TCR alpha and beta chains. To control for contamination, every cDNA library carried two barcodes: a SMART-Mk sample barcode plus Illumina barcodes. TruSeq adapter sequences and Illumina sample barcodes were added in two successive PCR steps. The TCR alpha and beta cDNA libraries were sequenced on the Illumina HiSeq platform using custom primers. In the source study's methods: MiGEC was used to process raw reads and extract unique molecular identifiers, and MiXCR was used to find CDR3 positions. Recombination models were inferred per individual with the repgenHMM and IGoR tools using an EM algorithm. Shared clonotype analysis was performed with the tcR package in R, normalizing sharing by the product of cloneset sizes. Out-of-frame nonproductive sequences were analyzed to study raw recombination free of thymic and clonal selection effects. TCRdb trimmed public reads at Q25 via fastp, called clones via MiXCR and kept in-frame beta chains. A single entry per CDR3 protein holds the most common genes and DNA from its merged rows. Clone size and V and J calls follow TCRdb, not the original study. The sample data list 420,000 or so distinct CDR3 sequences, and roughly 18% of these were observed just once. The top ten clonotypes cover around 12% of the sample.

For CDR1 and CDR2, the germline V gene (reference sequence) lists DFQATT and SNEGSKA. The germline V and J ends show losses of 5 bases and 4 bases respectively, and no gene match explains 15 bases of the junction. The CDR3, from cysteine to phenylalanine, totals 17 residues. Only the CDR3 region is kept as DNA, spanning 51 bases read in frame from base 1. Every donor in the study was a healthy Caucasian. The researchers also sequenced three unrelated adults who were not twins: a male aged 18 to 29, a male aged 50 to 60, and a female aged 50 to 60. Miltenyi CD45RO+ enrichment and human naive T-cell isolation kits were used to isolate memory (CD45RO+) and naive T cells from PBMC.

The receptor was isolated from a man aged 45-65 years in good health. The sequence joins TRBV20-1 to TRBJ2-1, with 9 bases matching TRBD2. What was sequenced was naive T cells sorted from blood. The cell subset or site label of this sample denotes: cells isolated with a human naive T-cell isolation kit. The CDR3 in this case is CSAGVTSFAGGYNEQFF. The DNA is TGCAGTGCTGGGGTTACTTCTTTTGCGGGAGGGTACAATGAGCAGTTCTTC.